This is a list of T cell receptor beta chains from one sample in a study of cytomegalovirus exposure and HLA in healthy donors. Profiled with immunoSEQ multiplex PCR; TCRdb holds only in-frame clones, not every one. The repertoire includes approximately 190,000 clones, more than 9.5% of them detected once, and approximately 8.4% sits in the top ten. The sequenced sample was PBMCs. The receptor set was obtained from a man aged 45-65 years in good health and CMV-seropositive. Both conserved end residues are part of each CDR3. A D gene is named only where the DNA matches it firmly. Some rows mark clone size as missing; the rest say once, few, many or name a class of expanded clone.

CDR3 DNA: TGTGCCAGCAGTGGACAGTCTGGGGCCAACGTCCTGACTTTC; CDR3 protein: CASSGQSGANVLTF; clone size: -; V gene: TRBV25-1; J gene: TRBJ2-6; D gene: -
CDR3 DNA: TGTGCCAGCAGCTCCTTCCTGGGGCAAGAGCAGTACTTC; CDR3 protein: CASSSFLGQEQYF; clone size: -; V gene: TRBV7-2; J gene: TRBJ2-7; D gene: -
CDR3 DNA: TGTGCCAGCAGCTTAACTCGGACATCGAACACCGGGGAGCTGTTTTTT; CDR3 protein: CASSLTRTSNTGELFF; clone size: -; V gene: TRBV7-3; J gene: TRBJ2-2; D gene: -
CDR3 DNA: TGTGCCTGGAAAATAAGACAGGCAGTGAACACTGAAGCTTTCTTT; CDR3 protein: CAWKIRQAVNTEAFF; clone size: -; V gene: TRBV30; J gene: TRBJ1-1; D gene: -
CDR3 DNA: TGTGCCACCCAGCCGGCTGGGACAGGGAAGAATGAGCAGTTCTTC; CDR3 protein: CATQPAGTGKNEQFF; clone size: few; V gene: TRBV27; J gene: TRBJ2-1; D gene: TRBD1
CDR3 DNA: TGTGCCAGCAGCAATCTCCTCCCTACAGGCAATGAGCAGTTCTTC; CDR3 protein: CASSNLLPTGNEQFF; clone size: -; V gene: TRBV11-3; J gene: TRBJ2-1; D gene: -
CDR3 DNA: TGTGCCAGCAGCTTAGATGACAGGGGATTCGGTGGAAACACCATATATTTT; CDR3 protein: CASSLDDRGFGGNTIYF; clone size: few; V gene: TRBV7-2; J gene: TRBJ1-3; D gene: TRBD1
CDR3 DNA: TGTGCCAGTAGTATAGGACTAGCGGGGGGCCAAGAGACCCAGTACTTC; CDR3 protein: CASSIGLAGGQETQYF; clone size: -; V gene: TRBV19; J gene: TRBJ2-5; D gene: TRBD2
CDR3 DNA: TGTGCCAGCAGCTTGGACCGGGACACAGGGCAGTATTTT; CDR3 protein: CASSLDRDTGQYF; clone size: -; V gene: TRBV5-6; J gene: TRBJ2-3; D gene: -
CDR3 DNA: TGCGCCAGCAGCCAAGATCGCAGCTACAATGAGCAGTTCTTC; CDR3 protein: CASSQDRSYNEQFF; clone size: -; V gene: TRBV4-3; J gene: TRBJ2-1; D gene: -
CDR3 DNA: TGTGCCAGCAGCTTAGCGGGACAGGTCACCGGGGAGCTGTTTTTT; CDR3 protein: CASSLAGQVTGELFF; clone size: -; V gene: TRBV7-9; J gene: TRBJ2-2; D gene: TRBD1
CDR3 DNA: TGTGCCAGCAGTCTCAACAGGGGTGGTACTGAAGCTTTCTTT; CDR3 protein: CASSLNRGGTEAFF; clone size: few; V gene: TRBV27; J gene: TRBJ1-1; D gene: TRBD1
CDR3 DNA: TGTGCCAGCAGCTCAAACAGGGGCAATCAGCCCCAGCATTTT; CDR3 protein: CASSSNRGNQPQHF; clone size: few; V gene: TRBV7-2; J gene: TRBJ1-5; D gene: -
CDR3 DNA: TGCGCCAGCCGTCGGGAGGGGACTGGAAACACCATATATTTT; CDR3 protein: CASRREGTGNTIYF; clone size: -; V gene: TRBV5-1; J gene: TRBJ1-3; D gene: -
CDR3 DNA: TGTGCCAGCAGCTCTTACAGGGGGCTGAACACAGATACGCAGTATTTT; CDR3 protein: CASSSYRGLNTDTQYF; clone size: -; V gene: TRBV11-3; J gene: TRBJ2-3; D gene: TRBD1
CDR3 DNA: TGTGCCAGTAGTCCCAGGGCCAAAAGCACAGATACGCAGTATTTT; CDR3 protein: CASSPRAKSTDTQYF; clone size: -; V gene: TRBV19; J gene: TRBJ2-3; D gene: -
CDR3 DNA: TGTGCCAGCGCCCCCCCGGTGACTGAAGCTTTCTTT; CDR3 protein: CASAPPVTEAFF; clone size: few; V gene: TRBV11-3; J gene: TRBJ1-1; D gene: -
CDR3 DNA: TGTGCCAGCAGTTTCCGAGGTTTGCGGGAGACCCAGTACTTC; CDR3 protein: CASSFRGLRETQYF; clone size: few; V gene: TRBV27; J gene: TRBJ2-5; D gene: -
CDR3 DNA: TGTGCCAGCAGTGGACAGGGTGGAACCGGGGAGCTGTTTTTT; CDR3 protein: CASSGQGGTGELFF; clone size: few; V gene: TRBV2; J gene: TRBJ2-2; D gene: TRBD1
CDR3 DNA: TGTGCCAGCAGCTACGGGACAGGGGAGACCCAGTACTTC; CDR3 protein: CASSYGTGETQYF; clone size: -; V gene: TRBV11-2; J gene: TRBJ2-5; D gene: TRBD1
CDR3 DNA: TGTGCCAGTAGTATAGGGCCCCCCGCAAACTATGGCTACACCTTC; CDR3 protein: CASSIGPPANYGYTF; clone size: -; V gene: TRBV19; J gene: TRBJ1-2; D gene: -
CDR3 DNA: TGTGCCAGCTCACCACTCGATACAGGGGTGGGAAGTGAAAAACTGTTTTTT; CDR3 protein: CASSPLDTGVGSEKLFF; clone size: -; V gene: TRBV18; J gene: TRBJ1-4; D gene: TRBD1
CDR3 DNA: TGTGCCAGCAGCACCAGGGTTTATAATTCACCCCTCCACTTT; CDR3 protein: CASSTRVYNSPLHF; clone size: few; V gene: TRBV11-2; J gene: TRBJ1-6; D gene: -
CDR3 DNA: TGCGCCAGCTCCGCGGGACCCAGCAATGAGCAGTTCTTC; CDR3 protein: CASSAGPSNEQFF; clone size: few; V gene: TRBV4-3; J gene: TRBJ2-1; D gene: -
CDR3 DNA: TGTGCCAGCAGTTTGACCGGGAGAACTAATGAAAAACTGTTTTTT; CDR3 protein: CASSLTGRTNEKLFF; clone size: -; V gene: TRBV6-4; J gene: TRBJ1-4; D gene: -
CDR3 DNA: TGTGCCAGCAGCGGCCGGGACAGGGATAGTTCACCCCTCCACTTT; CDR3 protein: CASSGRDRDSSPLHF; clone size: few; V gene: TRBV9; J gene: TRBJ1-6; D gene: TRBD1
CDR3 DNA: TGTGCCAGCAGCCAAGGACCCTCAGGTCAGACCCAGTACTTC; CDR3 protein: CASSQGPSGQTQYF; clone size: few; V gene: TRBV4-2; J gene: TRBJ2-5; D gene: -
CDR3 DNA: TGTGCCAGCAGCTTACAGGGGGGTGACTATGGCTACACCTTC; CDR3 protein: CASSLQGGDYGYTF; clone size: -; V gene: TRBV5-4; J gene: TRBJ1-2; D gene: TRBD1